These T cell receptor beta chains were read from a single sample in a study of T-cell memory formation after mild COVID-19. TCRdb reanalysed the 5' RACE reads using MiXCR and keeps one entry per CDR3 protein. There are about 90,000 distinct CDR3 sequences in the sample; less than 15% occur only once, and 25% to 35% lies in the top ten. Sequenced: PBMCs or a T cell subset sorted from them (not recorded which). These receptors came from an adult woman who had mild COVID-19 (a few samples of this study predate the infection). Cell type and time point are not known. Each CDR3 is given with its conserved first and last residue. Each record gives: CDR3 protein, CDR3 length, V gene, J gene.

CDR3 protein: CASSQDGSGASYEQYF
CDR3 length: 16
V gene: TRBV4-1
J gene: TRBJ2-7

CDR3 protein: CASGQDLYTGELFF
CDR3 length: 14
V gene: TRBV12-3/TRBV12-4
J gene: TRBJ2-2

CDR3 protein: CSVSPGLNSYEQYF
CDR3 length: 14
V gene: TRBV29-1
J gene: TRBJ2-7

CDR3 protein: CASSLARGGTEAFF
CDR3 length: 14
V gene: TRBV7-9
J gene: TRBJ1-1

CDR3 protein: CSARDTSGNYEQYF
CDR3 length: 14
V gene: TRBV20-1
J gene: TRBJ2-7

CDR3 protein: CASSFPGDGELFF
CDR3 length: 13
V gene: TRBV5-5
J gene: TRBJ2-2

CDR3 protein: CASSGTGGDTEAFF
CDR3 length: 14
V gene: TRBV6-1
J gene: TRBJ1-1

CDR3 protein: CASSLDPSVNTEAFF
CDR3 length: 15
V gene: TRBV5-6
J gene: TRBJ1-1

CDR3 protein: CASSLDFPPPGTRDYNEQFF
CDR3 length: 20
V gene: TRBV11-3
J gene: TRBJ2-1

CDR3 protein: CASSPRGGASLGDQTQYF
CDR3 length: 18
V gene: TRBV4-1
J gene: TRBJ2-5

CDR3 protein: CASSQDPGAGGVETQYF
CDR3 length: 17
V gene: TRBV4-3
J gene: TRBJ2-5

CDR3 protein: CASSPFGTRETQYF
CDR3 length: 14
V gene: TRBV7-8
J gene: TRBJ2-5

CDR3 protein: CASSRQGNQAKNIQYF
CDR3 length: 16
V gene: TRBV7-9
J gene: TRBJ2-4

CDR3 protein: CASTLYPPQDVYNEQFF
CDR3 length: 17
V gene: TRBV7-2
J gene: TRBJ2-1

CDR3 protein: CASQDRTITGELFF
CDR3 length: 14
V gene: TRBV12-3/TRBV12-4
J gene: TRBJ2-2

CDR3 protein: CASRTSGSDETQYF
CDR3 length: 14
V gene: TRBV11-3
J gene: TRBJ2-5

CDR3 protein: CATSDFTEQFF
CDR3 length: 11
V gene: TRBV24-1
J gene: TRBJ2-1

CDR3 protein: CASSVSSGSKYEQYF
CDR3 length: 15
V gene: TRBV9
J gene: TRBJ2-7

CDR3 protein: CASSEGQGLGLAKNIQYF
CDR3 length: 18
V gene: TRBV7-8
J gene: TRBJ2-4

CDR3 protein: CASSYSVSGLYEQYF
CDR3 length: 15
V gene: TRBV6-5
J gene: TRBJ2-7

CDR3 protein: CASSTPGTNSYEQYF
CDR3 length: 15
V gene: TRBV27
J gene: TRBJ2-7

CDR3 protein: CASTPWGEHEQFF
CDR3 length: 13
V gene: TRBV5-5
J gene: TRBJ2-1

CDR3 protein: CASSQNSGARDEQFF
CDR3 length: 15
V gene: TRBV4-2
J gene: TRBJ2-1

CDR3 protein: CSGTLENTGELFF
CDR3 length: 13
V gene: TRBV29-1
J gene: TRBJ2-2

CDR3 protein: CAIPRQGTGELFF
CDR3 length: 13
V gene: TRBV2
J gene: TRBJ2-2

CDR3 protein: CSVETTSGRAPTDTQYF
CDR3 length: 17
V gene: TRBV29-1
J gene: TRBJ2-3

CDR3 protein: CASSLPRQDNEKLFF
CDR3 length: 15
V gene: TRBV3-1
J gene: TRBJ1-4

CDR3 protein: CAISTAATSGADTQYF
CDR3 length: 16
V gene: TRBV10-3
J gene: TRBJ2-3

CDR3 protein: CASSLDQGGGLRADEQFF
CDR3 length: 18
V gene: TRBV5-5
J gene: TRBJ2-1

CDR3 protein: CSVEGWASGSHSETQYF
CDR3 length: 17
V gene: TRBV29-1
J gene: TRBJ2-5

CDR3 protein: CASSFGVTSWETQYF
CDR3 length: 15
V gene: TRBV27
J gene: TRBJ2-5

CDR3 protein: CASSGISGEQYF
CDR3 length: 12
V gene: TRBV9
J gene: TRBJ2-7

CDR3 protein: CASSLEKQLEAFF
CDR3 length: 13
V gene: TRBV5-1
J gene: TRBJ1-1

CDR3 protein: CASSYSLAGARDEQFF
CDR3 length: 16
V gene: TRBV27
J gene: TRBJ2-1

CDR3 protein: CASSLDRGRTEAFF
CDR3 length: 14
V gene: TRBV5-4
J gene: TRBJ1-1

CDR3 protein: CASSGVGTSGASYEQYF
CDR3 length: 17
V gene: TRBV5-1
J gene: TRBJ2-7

CDR3 protein: CASSLSLNTGELFF
CDR3 length: 14
V gene: TRBV5-1
J gene: TRBJ2-2

CDR3 protein: CASSSSGTSGLYEQYF
CDR3 length: 16
V gene: TRBV7-2
J gene: TRBJ2-7

CDR3 protein: CASTNRGADSGANVLTF
CDR3 length: 17
V gene: TRBV5-1
J gene: TRBJ2-6

CDR3 protein: CASSQASGGFQETQYF
CDR3 length: 16
V gene: TRBV4-1
J gene: TRBJ2-5

CDR3 protein: CSVVVGGTYEQYF
CDR3 length: 13
V gene: TRBV29-1
J gene: TRBJ2-7